Presented here are 9 T cell receptor beta chains from one specimen sequenced in a study of cytomegalovirus exposure and HLA in healthy donors (dated by TCRdb to about 2017). The library was built by means of the immunoSEQ multiplex PCR assay. A mixture of 60 forward primers for TCR Vbeta segments and 13 reverse primers for TCR Jbeta segments was used in the multiplex PCR. The immuneACCESS repertoire file appears here via TCRdb, limited to in-frame rearrangements. These files lack a portion of the clones; in checked studies, under half of the deficit traces to unresolved V genes, and the cause of the others is not known. The sample records some 190,000 clones, approximately 70% of which are singletons. Approximately 3% of the sample goes to the ten largest clones. Material: PBMCs. These TCRs come from a woman in her thirties in good health and CMV-seropositive.

The genes are TRBV5-1 and TRBJ1-3; D ambiguous. V was clipped by 0 bases and J by 11 bases, with 12 bases between them. The CDR3 length is 13 residues. Germline V gene data show CDR1 as SGHRS and CDR2 as YFSETQ. The chain's CDR3 is CASSLAGTGSIYF. The CDR3, as DNA: TGCGCCAGCAGCTTGGCCGGTACCGGGTCCATATATTTT.

On this clone itself: Germline is not matched at one junction end, which may reflect a read error. The V gene is TRBV5-5, the J gene TRBJ2-7; 7 bases line up with TRBD2. Germline assignment: CDR1 SGHKS and CDR2 YYEKEE (reference sequence). The CDR3 is 14 amino acids. CDR3 in amino acids: CASSFGGSTYEPYF. The CDR3 nucleotides are TGTGCCAGCAGCTTCGGCGGGAGTACCTACGAGCCGTACTTC.

This clone was seen a handful of times. The rearrangement links TRBV28 to TRBJ1-5; 8 bases fit TRBD1. Germline V CDR1 and CDR2: MDHEN, SYDVKM. The junction had 7 bases not matched to a gene; V was cut back by 8 bases and J by 4 bases. The CDR3 is 14 residues long. DNA for the CDR3: TGTGCCAGCCACCAGGGGGCTGGAAATCAGCCCCAGCATTTT. It translates to CASHQGAGNQPQHF.

The rearrangement joins TRBV4-2 to TRBJ1-1; unclear D gene. V dropped 4 bases and J dropped 7 bases, with 13 bases sitting between them. The CDR3 is 13 amino acids. The germline V gene has CDR1 LGHNA and CDR2 YNFKEQ. This chain's CDR3 is CASSPYSEGEAFF. CDR3 sequence (DNA): TGTGCCAGCAGCCCATACAGCGAGGGTGAAGCTTTCTTT.

The chain is built from TRBV5-8 and TRBJ2-3, with D possibly matching TRBD2 (6 bases). From germline, CDR1 is SGHTS and CDR2 YDEGEE. Trimming shortened V by 4 bases and J by 3 bases, and 12 bases separated the two germline ends. The CDR3 contains 14 residues. The CDR3 nucleotides read TGTGCCAGCAGCCTATACGGGACTACAGATACGCAGTATTTT. It yields the protein CASSLYGTTDTQYF.

This clone showed up just a few times. This chain uses TRBV6-4 with TRBJ2-2; 10 positions agree with TRBD1. This CDR3 has 16 amino acids. Germline CDR1 is MRHNA and CDR2 is SNTAGT. V gave up 5 bases and J gave up 7 bases; unmatched junction bases: 10. CDR3 loop: CASSPRTGTGDGELFF. CDR3 DNA sequence: TGTGCCAGCAGTCCCCGAACCGGGACAGGGGACGGGGAGCTGTTTTTT.

V is TRBV19 and J is TRBJ2-1, with 12 bases identical to TRBD2. Germline CDR1 is LNHDA and CDR2 is SQIVND (reference sequence). The CDR3 covers 16 residues. Trimming removed 7 bases from V and 9 bases from J; junction bases left unmatched: 13. For the CDR3, the DNA is TGTGCCAGTACCCCCCACGCGGCTAGCGGGAGGGGTGAGCAGTTCTTC. Protein sequence: CASTPHAASGRGEQFF. Based on the CDR3 plus reference TRBV19 and TRBJ2-1, the full variable domain is DGGITQSPKYLFRKEGQNVTLSCEQNLNHDAMYWYRQDPGQGLRLIYYSQIVNDFQKGDIAEGYSVSREKKESFPLTVTSAQKNPTAFYLCASTPHAASGRGEQFFGPGTRLTVL.

Concerning this clone itself: A junction end diverges from the germline sequence, so it may reflect a read error. V gene TRBV6-1 combines with J gene TRBJ2-7; TRBD1 matches at 7 bases. Germline loops: CDR1 MNHNS, CDR2 SASEGT. The CDR3 contains 14 residues. The chain's CDR3 is CASSEAGTAYKQYF. CDR3 bases: TGTGCCAGCAGTGAAGCCGGGACAGCCTACAAGCAGTACTTC.

This clone was observed once. The V and J genes are TRBV2 and TRBJ1-5; 10 nucleotides agree with TRBD1. This CDR3 is 15 amino acids long. The germline V gene has CDR1 SNHLY and CDR2 FYNNEI. J gave up 7 bases and V 3 bases, and 6 bases lay outside the gene matches. The CDR3 sequence: CASSDPGQGRQPQHF. As DNA, the CDR3 is TGTGCCAGCAGTGATCCGGGACAGGGGAGACAGCCCCAGCATTTT.